The 31 T cell receptor beta chains below all came from one sample that was sequenced in a study. TCRdb redid the calling of the 5' RACE reads with MiXCR, one entry per CDR3 protein. The top ten hold approximately 2.3% of the sample, which has about 50,000 distinct CDR3 sequences, roughly 28% seen once. The sample consisted of naive CD4+ T cells sorted from blood. Documented subset: naive CD4+ T cells, CD4+CD45RA+CD25-. All receptors derive from a female donor with breast cancer.

This clonotype was picked up a small number of times. The V gene is TRBV29-1, the J gene TRBJ1-1, with D possibly TRBD1 on 6 matching bases. With 5 bases removed from V and 10 bases from J, the gap between germline ends came to 17 bases. CDR3 length equals 12 residues. The germline gives CDR1 SQVTM, CDR2 ANQGSEA. CDR3 DNA: TGCAGCGTTAATCAACAGGGACGTGGAGCTTTCTTT. This codes for CSVNQQGRGAFF.

This clonotype was counted between two and nine times. This sequence joins TRBV10-3 and TRBJ2-7; tentative D call: TRBD1 (5 bases). Trimming cost V 6 bases and J 6 bases, with 18 bases left between them. The CDR3 contains 14 residues. Germline assignment: CDR1 ENHRY and CDR2 SYGVKD. CDR3 nucleotides: TGTGCCATCAGCCCGACAGACCAAGGCGCCGAGCAGTACTTC. This codes for CAISPTDQGAEQYF.

The V gene is TRBV4-2, the J gene TRBJ1-1; D call uncertain. V lost 5 bases and J 0 bases, leaving 10 bases between the germline ends. The CDR3 is made up of 14 amino acids. Germline CDR1 and CDR2: LGHNA and YNFKEQ. The CDR3, as DNA: TGTGCCAGCAGCAAGGACGGTATGAACACTGAAGCTTTCTTT. Its translation is CASSKDGMNTEAFF.

This clonotype was counted a few times. The V gene is TRBV7-2, the J gene TRBJ2-1; the D is unclear. The CDR3 consists of 13 residues. The ends were cut back, 1 base at V and 5 bases at J, with 6 bases in the middle. The V gene's germline CDR1 is SGHTA and CDR2 FQGNSA. The chain's CDR3 is CASSLGHDNEQFF. The CDR3 DNA reads TGTGCCAGCAGCTTAGGACATGACAATGAGCAGTTCTTC.

This clonotype has a handful of counts. The chain has TRBV7-9 and TRBJ2-3; D remains unclear. V was trimmed by 0 bases and J by 0 bases, leaving 4 bases between them. The germline CDR1 and CDR2 sequences are SEHNR and FQNEAQ (reference sequence). The CDR3 has 14 residues. The CDR3 is CASSLAISTDTQYF. CDR3 in DNA: TGTGCCAGCAGCTTAGCGATTAGCACAGATACGCAGTATTTT.

This clonotype has just a few counts. V and J are TRBV6-2 or TRBV6-3 and TRBJ1-1; no reliable D call. The CDR3 is 20 amino acids. Germline CDR1 reads MNHEY; CDR2 reads SVGEGT. V was shortened by 4 bases and J by 0 bases, with 27 bases between the two germline ends. The CDR3 reads CASSFSLGLIVTAMNTEAFF. As DNA, the CDR3 is TGTGCCAGCAGTTTCTCCCTTGGATTAATAGTCACAGCTATGAACACTGAAGCTTTCTTT.

This clonotype was observed many times. The genes are TRBV7-2 and TRBJ2-3, with D unresolved. Germline CDR1 reads SGHTA; CDR2 reads FQGNSA. This CDR3 is 16 amino acids long. The V gene lost 5 bases and the J gene lost 2 bases, with 17 bases spanning the gap. In nucleotides, the CDR3 is TGTGCCAGCAGCACACGTGTCGGTCAAATCACAGATACGCAGTATTTT. It yields the protein CASSTRVGQITDTQYF.

The chain employs TRBV2 and TRBJ2-3; 10 bases fit TRBD2. The CDR3 totals 15 residues. Germline V lookup: CDR1 SNHLY, CDR2 FYNNEI. V dropped 3 bases and J dropped 5; count of bases not matched to a gene: 5. In DNA, the CDR3 is TGTGCCAGCAGTGATCGAAGCGGGAGGGGAGATACGCAGTATTTT. Translation gives CASSDRSGRGDTQYF.

As concerns this clonotype: A clone one base away is much larger, so this may be a read error. The chain is built from TRBV7-9 and TRBJ2-7, with a possible D match to TRBD1 (6 bases). The CDR3 contains 15 residues. CDR1 is SEHNR, CDR2 FQNEAQ, per germline (reference sequence). This CDR3 reads CGSSLAGRGKNEQYF. CDR3 in DNA: TGTGGCAGCAGCTTAGCCGGCAGGGGTAAAAACGAGCAGTACTTC.

There are a few counts of this clonotype. The J gene is TRBJ1-1, the V gene TRBV6-5; D call uncertain. V was cut by 0 bases and J by 2 bases, with 7 bases left in between. This CDR3 has 14 residues. Germline V gene lookup returns CDR1 MNHEY and CDR2 SVGAGI. CDR3 sequence: CASSYSPSNTEAFF. CDR3 DNA: TGTGCCAGCAGTTACTCACCAAGTAACACTGAAGCTTTCTTT.

CDR3 sequence: CASSESASNQPQHF. CDR3 coding DNA: TGTGCCAGCAGTGAATCGGCGAGCAATCAGCCCCAGCATTTT. V is TRBV2 and J is TRBJ1-5; unclear D gene. The V gene lost 2 bases and the J gene lost 1 base, with 6 bases spanning the gap. Germline CDR1 SNHLY, CDR2 FYNNEI. CDR3 length equals 14 residues.

This clonotype occurred a few times. J is TRBJ2-1 and V is TRBV7-3; TRBD2 matches 15 bases. The V segment lost 5 bases and the J segment 10 bases; nucleotides outside the gene matches: 15. The CDR3 runs to 18 residues. Germline V gene data show CDR1 as SGHTA and CDR2 as FQGTGA. CDR3 protein: CASSPGLAGGVRRREQFF. CDR3 in DNA: TGTGCCAGCAGCCCCGGACTAGCGGGAGGGGTTAGGCGTCGAGAGCAGTTCTTC.

This clonotype has just a few counts. This chain links TRBV20-1 with TRBJ2-5; the D gene is possibly TRBD2 (6 bases). With 1 base removed from V and 2 bases from J, the gap between germline ends came to 8 bases. The CDR3 contains 13 residues. Germline V gene sequence: CDR1 DFQATT, CDR2 SNEGSKA (reference sequence). The DNA of the CDR3 is TGCAGTGCTAGAGGACTAGTTCAAGAGACCCAGTACTTC. Its protein product is CSARGLVQETQYF.

By share, this clonotype counts as medium-sized. The chain recombines TRBV3-1 with TRBJ1-2; no reliable D call. The ends were cut back, 2 bases at V and 2 bases at J, with 9 bases in the middle. Germline CDR1 is LGHDT and CDR2 is YNNKEL (reference sequence). The CDR3 covers 14 residues. The CDR3 is CASSQWVGNYGYTF. For the CDR3, the DNA is TGTGCCAGCAGCCAATGGGTTGGAAACTATGGCTACACCTTC.

This clonotype appeared a few times. This rearrangement joins TRBV20-1 to TRBJ1-1, with D maybe TRBD1 (6 bases). In germline, CDR1 is DFQATT, CDR2 SNEGSKA (reference sequence). V lost 2 bases and J lost 6, with 19 bases in between. The CDR3 covers 15 residues. CDR3 in DNA: TGCAGTGCTAGACAACAGGGATTGGGTAACGCTGAAGCTTTCTTT. As protein: CSARQQGLGNAEAFF.

This clonotype was recorded a few times. The V call is TRBV20-1, the J call TRBJ1-1, with no clear D. CDR1 and CDR2 (germline): DFQATT, SNEGSKA (reference sequence). The CDR3 is 11 residues long. Trimming removed 2 bases from V and 4 bases from J, with 5 bases in between. The CDR3 sequence is CSARPFTEAFF. For the CDR3, the DNA is TGCAGTGCTAGACCTTTCACTGAAGCTTTCTTT.

J is TRBJ2-1 and V is TRBV7-9, with 12 bases fitting TRBD2. Losses at the gene ends were 6 bases for V and 6 bases for J; bases not matched to a gene: 18. Germline assignment: CDR1 SEHNR and CDR2 FQNEAQ (reference sequence). The CDR3 has 19 amino acids. In DNA form, the CDR3 reads TGTGCCAGCAGTATCGGGGACAGGGATAGACTAGCGGGAGTCAATGAGCAGTTCTTC. Its translation is CASSIGDRDRLAGVNEQFF.

The V gene is TRBV4-1, the J gene TRBJ1-5; possible D gene TRBD1, 5 bases. This CDR3 contains 17 residues. The V and J ends lost 0 bases and 3 bases respectively, with 15 bases between them. CDR1 and CDR2 from the germline V gene are MGHRA and YSYEKL. CDR3 amino acids: CASSQDSDTGDNQPQHF. DNA for the CDR3: TGCGCCAGCAGCCAAGATTCTGACACGGGGGACAATCAGCCCCAGCATTTT.

The V call is TRBV20-1, the J call TRBJ2-1, with D tentatively TRBD1 (6 bases). The CDR3 extends over 14 amino acids. Germline V gene sequence: CDR1 DFQATT, CDR2 SNEGSKA (reference sequence). V lost 5 bases to trimming and J lost 4 bases, with 15 bases between them. CDR3 sequence (DNA): TGCAGTGCTCACCCCGGACAGTCTTACAATGAGCAGTTCTTC. It specifies CSAHPGQSYNEQFF.

As for this clonotype: The conserved closing phenylalanine or tryptophan is absent in this CDR3, likely reflecting a read error. The V gene is TRBV5-1, the J gene TRBJ1-1; 7 nucleotides line up with TRBD1. Unmatched junction bases numbered 4, after V lost 4 bases and J lost 1 base. Per germline, CDR1 SGHRS and CDR2 YFSETQ. The CDR3 consists of 14 residues. The DNA of the CDR3 is TGCGCCAGCAGCACCGGGACAGCGAACACTGAAGCTTTCCTT. Its protein product is CASSTGTANTEAFL.

The chain couples TRBV20-1 to TRBJ2-5; TRBD2 aligns across 9 bases. The CDR3 has 17 amino acids. V shed 3 bases, J shed 5 bases, and the junction held 16 bases outside the gene matches. Germline V gene sequence: CDR1 DFQATT, CDR2 SNEGSKA (reference sequence). As DNA, the CDR3 is TGCAGTGCTAGGAAACTGATCCGCGGGAGGGCCAGGGAGACCCAGTACTTC. As protein: CSARKLIRGRARETQYF.

This clonotype came up a few times. The genes are TRBV12-3 or TRBV12-4 and TRBJ1-5, with D possibly being TRBD1 (6 bases). V dropped 7 bases and J dropped 3 bases, with 10 bases sitting between them. The CDR3 has 13 amino acids. CDR3 sequence reads: CASNQGINQPQHF. In DNA, the CDR3 is TGTGCCAGCAATCAGGGGATCAATCAGCCCCAGCATTTT.

This clonotype occurred many times. The chain joins TRBV7-3 to TRBJ2-2, with D unclear. Deletions cut 6 bases from V and 9 bases from J, with 11 bases between. Germline V gene sequence: CDR1 SGHTA, CDR2 FQGTGA. The CDR3 length is 12 residues. The CDR3 spells CASSTDRRELFF. CDR3 DNA sequence: TGTGCCAGCAGTACCGACCGTCGGGAGCTGTTTTTT.

The CDR3 DNA follows: TGTGCCAGCAGCCTTAGTCTAGCGGGAGGTTCCGAGCAGTACTTC. Its protein product is CASSLSLAGGSEQYF. The J gene is TRBJ2-7, the V gene TRBV7-2, with 11 bases fitting TRBD2. Germline V gene data show CDR1 as SGHTA and CDR2 as FQGNSA. The CDR3 runs 15 residues. With 5 bases clipped from V and 6 bases from J, the junction kept 9 bases outside the gene matches.

This clonotype was found a few times. CDR3 loop: CASSRQGRGTNTEAFF. The CDR3 region has the DNA TGTGCCAGCAGCAGGCAGGGCAGGGGGACGAACACTGAAGCTTTCTTT. The V call is TRBV7-3, the J call TRBJ1-1; the match to TRBD1 covers 7 bases. Germline V CDR1 and CDR2: SGHTA, FQGTGA. The J segment lost 1 base and the V segment lost 5 bases, leaving 10 bases of the junction unmatched. The CDR3 is 16 amino acids.

This rearrangement joins TRBV2 to TRBJ1-5; D remains ambiguous. Trimming took 4 bases from V and 7 from J, leaving 11 bases between them. The CDR3 length is 13 residues. Germline V gives CDR1 SNHLY, CDR2 FYNNEI. This chain's CDR3 is CASSVWLWQPQHF. Here the CDR3 DNA reads TGTGCCAGCAGTGTGTGGTTATGGCAGCCCCAGCATTTT. Supplemented by reference TRBV2 and TRBJ1-5, the full variable domain reads EPEVTQTPSHQVTQMGQEVILRCVPISNHLYFYWYRQILGQKVEFLVSFYNNEISEKSEIFDDQFSVERPDGSNFTLKIRSTKLEDSAMYFCASSVWLWQPQHFGDGTRLSIL.

This clonotype was seen a few times. The chain is built from TRBV27 and TRBJ1-1; D unclear. The CDR3 consists of 14 residues. Looked up from germline, CDR1 is MNHEY and CDR2 is SMNVEV (reference sequence). V was shortened by 4 bases and J by 0 bases, with 9 bases between the two germline ends. The CDR3 DNA reads TGTGCCAGCAGTTACGGACGGTTGAACACTGAAGCTTTCTTT. Protein product: CASSYGRLNTEAFF.

This clonotype showed up just a few times. This sequence joins TRBV9 and TRBJ2-7; weak D call: TRBD2 (6 bases). The germline V gene encodes CDR1 SGDLS and CDR2 YYNGEE. V shed 4 bases and J shed 3 bases, with 20 bases lying between them. The CDR3 contains 16 residues. CDR3 nucleotides: TGTGCCAGCAGCCCCCGTGATCGCGGGGAAGGCTACGAGCAGTACTTC. It yields the protein CASSPRDRGEGYEQYF.

This chain uses TRBV7-3 with TRBJ2-3; D possibly uses TRBD1 or TRBD2 (7 bases each). Germline V CDR1 and CDR2: SGHTA, FQGTGA. Trimming removed 6 bases from V and 4 bases from J, with 14 bases in between. This CDR3 contains 14 residues. Written as DNA, the CDR3 is TGTGCCAGCAGAGCAGGGGGGGCAGCAGATACGCAGTATTTT. Amino acid sequence: CASRAGGAADTQYF.

This clonotype was detected a few times. V and J are TRBV5-1 and TRBJ2-2, with TRBD2 identical over 7 bases. Per germline, CDR1 SGHRS and CDR2 YFSETQ. V dropped 0 bases and J dropped 1; count of bases not matched to a gene: 0. This CDR3 is built from 15 residues. The CDR3, as DNA: TGCGCCAGCAGCTTGGAGCGGGGGAACACCGGGGAGCTGTTTTTT. It encodes CASSLERGNTGELFF.

The gene calls are TRBV12-3 or TRBV12-4 and TRBJ2-7; 7 nucleotides match TRBD1. J gave up 2 bases and V 6 bases, and 4 bases lay outside the gene matches. The CDR3 loop spans 13 amino acids. CDR3 bases: TGTGCCAGCAGCCGGGGACAGACCTACGAGCAGTACTTC. This codes for CASSRGQTYEQYF.